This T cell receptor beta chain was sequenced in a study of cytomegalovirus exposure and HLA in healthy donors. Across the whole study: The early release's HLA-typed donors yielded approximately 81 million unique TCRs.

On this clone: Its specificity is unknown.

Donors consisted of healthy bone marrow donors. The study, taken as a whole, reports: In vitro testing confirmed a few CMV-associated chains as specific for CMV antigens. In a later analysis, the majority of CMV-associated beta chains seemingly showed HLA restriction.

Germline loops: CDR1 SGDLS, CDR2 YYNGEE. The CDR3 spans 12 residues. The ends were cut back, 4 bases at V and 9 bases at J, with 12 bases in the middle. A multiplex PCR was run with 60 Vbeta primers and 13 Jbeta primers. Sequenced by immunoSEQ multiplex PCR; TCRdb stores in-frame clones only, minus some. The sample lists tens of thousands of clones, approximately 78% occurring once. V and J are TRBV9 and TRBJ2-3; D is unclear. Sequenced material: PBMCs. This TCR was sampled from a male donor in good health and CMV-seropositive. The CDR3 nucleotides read TGTGCCAGCAGCCCGAGCCTAGGAACGCAGTATTTT. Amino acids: CASSPSLGTQYF.